These 8 T cell receptor beta chains share one sample of origin, sequenced in a study of beta chain features in type 1 diabetes. The entirety of the isolated RNA underwent reverse transcription, so expressed TCRB transcripts were sequenced. Only in-frame clones appear in the TCRdb table, and some are missing; sequencing was by immunoSEQ multiplex PCR. Of under 150,000 clones listed, 6.9% are singletons. Sequenced: central memory CD4+ T cells from blood. The receptors shown here come from a woman in her twenties or thirties in good health.

The chain uses TRBV7-8 and TRBJ1-1, with D maybe TRBD1 (6 bases). Trimming left V 5 bases short and J 1 base short, with 8 bases between. CDR1 and CDR2 from the germline V gene are SGHVS and FQNEAQ. This CDR3 spans 13 amino acids. As DNA, the CDR3 is TGTGCCAGCAGCCGACAGGAGAACACTGAAGCTTTCTTT. It is translated as CASSRQENTEAFF.

The V call is TRBV7-2, the J call TRBJ2-3, with 9 bases fitting TRBD2. This CDR3 has 15 residues. Per the germline V gene, CDR1 is SGHTA and CDR2 is FQGNSA. V trimming: 5 bases; J trimming: 1 base; junction bases outside the gene matches: 4. In nucleotides, the CDR3 is TGTGCCAGCAGCCTAATAGCGGGGGGCACAGATACGCAGTATTTT. Its translation is CASSLIAGGTDTQYF.

The chain links TRBV27 to TRBJ2-7; weak D call: TRBD1 (5 bases). Trimming pared 0 bases from V and 0 bases from J, leaving 6 bases between. The CDR3 covers 14 residues. Germline loops: CDR1 MNHEY, CDR2 SMNVEV (reference sequence). Here the CDR3 reads CASSLSRDSYEQYF. The CDR3 DNA reads as TGTGCCAGCAGTTTATCCAGGGACTCCTACGAGCAGTACTTC.

The sample holds a few counts of this clone. V usage is TRBV27 and J usage is TRBJ1-5; weak D call: TRBD1 (6 bases). Trimming removed 5 bases at V and 3 bases at J, with 17 bases between. Germline lookup yields CDR1 MNHEY and CDR2 SMNVEV (reference sequence). This CDR3 has 16 residues. The DNA for the CDR3 is TGTGCCAGCAGTGCCCGGACAGAGAACTACAATCAGCCCCAGCATTTT. It is translated as CASSARTENYNQPQHF.

The chain joins TRBV30 to TRBJ2-7; D is uncertain. Germline loops: CDR1 GTSNPN, CDR2 SVGIG (reference sequence). There are 11 residues in the CDR3. V was pared by 2 bases and J by 6 bases, with 8 bases between. The CDR3 DNA sequence: TGTGCCTGGAGTTATTACTCCGAGCAGTACTTC. Its protein product is CAWSYYSEQYF.

This clone turned up a few times. The gene calls are TRBV9 and TRBJ2-2, with a possible D match to TRBD2 (6 bases). CDR1 and CDR2 (germline): SGDLS, YYNGEE. Trimming shortened V by 0 bases and J by 5 bases, and 11 bases separated the two germline ends. The CDR3 sequence is 15 residues long. CDR3 sequence (DNA): TGTGCCAGCAGCGTAGGGAGGAGCGGGACCGGGGAGCTGTTTTTT. Protein: CASSVGRSGTGELFF.

The chain employs TRBV6-5 and TRBJ2-3; D is uncertain. This CDR3 spans 13 amino acids. Trimming left V 2 bases short and J 2 bases short, with 5 bases between. CDR1 and CDR2 from the germline V gene are MNHEY and SVGAGI. The CDR3 region is CASSYTDTDTQYF. The CDR3 region has the DNA TGTGCCAGCAGTTACACAGACACAGATACGCAGTATTTT.

This chain joins TRBV11-2 and TRBJ2-1; 12 bases match TRBD2. Germline V lookup: CDR1 SGHAT, CDR2 FQNNGV. The V gene end was trimmed by 2 bases and the J gene end by 4 bases; junction bases not matched to a gene: 0. This CDR3 contains 15 residues. In DNA form, the CDR3 reads TGTGCCAGCAGCTTACTAGCGGGAGGGTACAATGAGCAGTTCTTC. It specifies CASSLLAGGYNEQFF.